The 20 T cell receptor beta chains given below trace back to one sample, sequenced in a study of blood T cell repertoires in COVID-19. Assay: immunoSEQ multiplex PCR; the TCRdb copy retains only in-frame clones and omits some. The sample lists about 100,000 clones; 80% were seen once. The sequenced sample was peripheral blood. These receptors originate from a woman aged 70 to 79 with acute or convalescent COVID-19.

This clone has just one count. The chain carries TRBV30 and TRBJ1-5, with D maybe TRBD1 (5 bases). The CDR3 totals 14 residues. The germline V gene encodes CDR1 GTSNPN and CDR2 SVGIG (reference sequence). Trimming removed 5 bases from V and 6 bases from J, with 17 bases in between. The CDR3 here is CAWEPAEGLQPQHF. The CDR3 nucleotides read TGTGCCTGGGAGCCGGCGGAGGGACTTCAGCCCCAGCATTTT.

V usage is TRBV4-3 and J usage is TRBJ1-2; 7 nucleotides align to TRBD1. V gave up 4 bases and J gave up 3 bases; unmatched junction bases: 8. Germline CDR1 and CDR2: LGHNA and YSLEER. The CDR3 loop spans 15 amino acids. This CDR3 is CASSLEGAPHYGYTF. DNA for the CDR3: TGCGCCAGCAGCCTCGAGGGGGCCCCACACTATGGCTACACCTTC.

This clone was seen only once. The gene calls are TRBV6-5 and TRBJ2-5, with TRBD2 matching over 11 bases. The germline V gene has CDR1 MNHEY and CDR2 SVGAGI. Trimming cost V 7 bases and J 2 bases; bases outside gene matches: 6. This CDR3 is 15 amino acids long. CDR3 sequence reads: CASTKTSGVQETQYF. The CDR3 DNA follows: TGTGCCAGCACCAAGACTAGCGGGGTTCAAGAGACCCAGTACTTC.

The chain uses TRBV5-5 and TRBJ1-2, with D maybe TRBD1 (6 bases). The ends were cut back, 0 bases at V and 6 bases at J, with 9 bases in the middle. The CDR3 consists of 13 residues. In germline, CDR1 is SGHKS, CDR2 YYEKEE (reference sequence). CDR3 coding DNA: TGTGCCAGCAGCTTGGTGGGACAAGATGGCTACACCTTC. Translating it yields CASSLVGQDGYTF.

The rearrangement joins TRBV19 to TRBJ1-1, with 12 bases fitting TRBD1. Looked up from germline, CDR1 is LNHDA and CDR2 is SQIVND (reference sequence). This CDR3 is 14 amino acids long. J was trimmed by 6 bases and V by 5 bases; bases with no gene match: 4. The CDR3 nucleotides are TGTGCCAGTAGTGCCGGGACAGGGGGCGCTGAAGCTTTCTTT. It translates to CASSAGTGGAEAFF. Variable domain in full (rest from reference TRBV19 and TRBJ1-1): DGGITQSPKYLFRKEGQNVTLSCEQNLNHDAMYWYRQDPGQGLRLIYYSQIVNDFQKGDIAEGYSVSREKKESFPLTVTSAQKNPTAFYLCASSAGTGGAEAFFGQGTRLTVV.

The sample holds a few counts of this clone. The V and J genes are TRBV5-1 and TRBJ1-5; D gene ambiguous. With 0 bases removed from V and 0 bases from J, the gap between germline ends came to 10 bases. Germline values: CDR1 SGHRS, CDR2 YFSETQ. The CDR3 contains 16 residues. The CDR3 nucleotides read TGCGCCAGCAGCTTGGGGGAGGCGAATAGCAATCAGCCCCAGCATTTT. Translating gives CASSLGEANSNQPQHF.

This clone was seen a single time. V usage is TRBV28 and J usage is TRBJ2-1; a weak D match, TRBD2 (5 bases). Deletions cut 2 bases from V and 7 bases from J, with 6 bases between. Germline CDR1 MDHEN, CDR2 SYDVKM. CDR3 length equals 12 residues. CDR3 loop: CASSLVANEQFF. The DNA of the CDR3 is TGTGCCAGCAGTTTAGTAGCGAATGAGCAGTTCTTC.

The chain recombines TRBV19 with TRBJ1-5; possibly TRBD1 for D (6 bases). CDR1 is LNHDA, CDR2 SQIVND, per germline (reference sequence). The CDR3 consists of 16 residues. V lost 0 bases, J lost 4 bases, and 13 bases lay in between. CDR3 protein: CASSIDTGNSNQPQHF. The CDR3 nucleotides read TGTGCCAGTAGTATAGATACAGGGAATTCGAATCAGCCCCAGCATTTT. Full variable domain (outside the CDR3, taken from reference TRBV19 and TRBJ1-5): DGGITQSPKYLFRKEGQNVTLSCEQNLNHDAMYWYRQDPGQGLRLIYYSQIVNDFQKGDIAEGYSVSREKKESFPLTVTSAQKNPTAFYLCASSIDTGNSNQPQHFGDGTRLSIL.

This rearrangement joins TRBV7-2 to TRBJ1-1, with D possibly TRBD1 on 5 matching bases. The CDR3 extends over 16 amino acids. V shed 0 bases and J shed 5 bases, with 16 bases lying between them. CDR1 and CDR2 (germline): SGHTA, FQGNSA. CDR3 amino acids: CASSLALPGVGTEAFF. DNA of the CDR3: TGTGCCAGCAGCTTAGCGCTCCCGGGGGTAGGAACTGAAGCTTTCTTT.

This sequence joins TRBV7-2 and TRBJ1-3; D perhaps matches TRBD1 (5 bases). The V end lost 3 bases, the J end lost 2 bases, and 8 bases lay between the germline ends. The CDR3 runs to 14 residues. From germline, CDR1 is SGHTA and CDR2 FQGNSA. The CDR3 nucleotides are TGTGCCAGCAGCTTTTGGGGGGCTGGAAACACCATATATTTT. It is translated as CASSFWGAGNTIYF.

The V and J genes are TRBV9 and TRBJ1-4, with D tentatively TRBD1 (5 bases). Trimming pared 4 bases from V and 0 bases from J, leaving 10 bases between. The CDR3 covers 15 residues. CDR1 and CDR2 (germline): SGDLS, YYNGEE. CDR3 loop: CASSTDSATNEKLFF. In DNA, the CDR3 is TGTGCCAGCAGCACCGACAGCGCAACTAATGAAAAACTGTTTTTT.

This CDR3 reads CASSLQGGSYTF. The DNA of the CDR3 is TGTGCCAGCAGCTTACAGGGGGGTTCCTACACCTTC. V and J are TRBV7-9 and TRBJ1-2; TRBD1 aligns across 7 bases. The CDR3 runs to 12 residues. Germline lookup yields CDR1 SEHNR and CDR2 FQNEAQ (reference sequence). The V segment lost 2 bases and the J segment 10 bases; nucleotides outside the gene matches: 4.

CDR3 residues: CASPLDTYNYGYTF. The CDR3, as DNA: TGTGCCAGCCCGCTCGATACATATAACTATGGCTACACCTTC. This chain joins TRBV2 and TRBJ1-2, with D hard to call. Germline lookup yields CDR1 SNHLY and CDR2 FYNNEI. The CDR3 covers 14 residues. V was cut by 8 bases and J by 1 base, with 14 bases left in between.

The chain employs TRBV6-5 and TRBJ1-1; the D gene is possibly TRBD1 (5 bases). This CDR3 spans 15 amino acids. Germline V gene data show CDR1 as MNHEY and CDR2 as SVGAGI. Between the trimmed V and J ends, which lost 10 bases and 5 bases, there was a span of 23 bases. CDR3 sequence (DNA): TGTGCCACCGCCCCGGACATTCCAAGGAGAACTGAAGCTTTCTTT. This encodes CATAPDIPRRTEAFF.

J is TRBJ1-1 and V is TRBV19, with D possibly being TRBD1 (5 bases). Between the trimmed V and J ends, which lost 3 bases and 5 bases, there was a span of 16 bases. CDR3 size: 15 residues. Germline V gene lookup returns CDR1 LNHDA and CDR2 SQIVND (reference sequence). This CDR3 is CASSIYQGRKTEAFF. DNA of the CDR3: TGTGCCAGTAGTATTTATCAGGGCCGGAAAACTGAAGCTTTCTTT.

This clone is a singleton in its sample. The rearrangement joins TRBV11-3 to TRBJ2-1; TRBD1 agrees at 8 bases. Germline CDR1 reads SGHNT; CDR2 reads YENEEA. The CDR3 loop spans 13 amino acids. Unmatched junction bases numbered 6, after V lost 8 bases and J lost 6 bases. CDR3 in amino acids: CASRRTGFNEQFF. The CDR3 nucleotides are TGTGCCAGCCGACGGACAGGGTTCAATGAGCAGTTCTTC.

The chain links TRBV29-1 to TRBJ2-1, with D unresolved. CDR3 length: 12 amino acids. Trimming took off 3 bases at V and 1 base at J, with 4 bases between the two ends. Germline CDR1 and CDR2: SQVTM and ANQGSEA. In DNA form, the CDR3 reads TGCAGCGTTGAGAGGTCCTACAATGAGCAGTTCTTC. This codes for CSVERSYNEQFF.

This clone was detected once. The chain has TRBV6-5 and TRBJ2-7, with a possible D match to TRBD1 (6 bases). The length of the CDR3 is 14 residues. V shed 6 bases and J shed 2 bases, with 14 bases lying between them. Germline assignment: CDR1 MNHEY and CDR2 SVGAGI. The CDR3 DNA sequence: TGTGCCAGCAGCCCCGCCAGGGGTACCTACGAGCAGTACTTC. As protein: CASSPARGTYEQYF.

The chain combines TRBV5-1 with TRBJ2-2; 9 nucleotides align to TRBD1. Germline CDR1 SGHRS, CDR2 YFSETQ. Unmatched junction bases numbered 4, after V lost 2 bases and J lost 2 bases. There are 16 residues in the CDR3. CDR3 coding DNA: TGCGCCAGCAGCTTACCGGGACAGGGAAACACCGGGGAGCTGTTTTTT. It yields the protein CASSLPGQGNTGELFF. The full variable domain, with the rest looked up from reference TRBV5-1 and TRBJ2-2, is KAGVTQTPRYLIKTRGQQVTLSCSPISGHRSVSWYQQTPGQGLQFLFEYFSETQRNKGNFPGRFSGRQFSNSRSEMNVSTLELGDSALYLCASSLPGQGNTGELFFGEGSRLTVL.

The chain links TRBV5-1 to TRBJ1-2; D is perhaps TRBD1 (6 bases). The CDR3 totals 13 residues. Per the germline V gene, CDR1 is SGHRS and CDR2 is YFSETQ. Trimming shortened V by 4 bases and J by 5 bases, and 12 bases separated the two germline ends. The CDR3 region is CASSLAGVYGYTF. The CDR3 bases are TGCGCCAGCAGCCTGGCAGGGGTGTATGGCTACACCTTC.